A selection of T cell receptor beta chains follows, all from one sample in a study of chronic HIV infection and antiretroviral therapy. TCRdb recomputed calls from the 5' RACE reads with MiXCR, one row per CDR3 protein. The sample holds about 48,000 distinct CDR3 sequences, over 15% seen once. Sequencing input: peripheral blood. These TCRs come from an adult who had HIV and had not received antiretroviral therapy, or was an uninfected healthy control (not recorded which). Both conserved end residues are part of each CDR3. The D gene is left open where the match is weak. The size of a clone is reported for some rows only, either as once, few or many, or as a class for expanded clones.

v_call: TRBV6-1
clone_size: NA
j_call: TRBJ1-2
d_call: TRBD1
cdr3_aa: CALLSGQGDYGYTF
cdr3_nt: TGTGCCCTGTTATCGGGACAGGGGGACTATGGCTACACCTTC

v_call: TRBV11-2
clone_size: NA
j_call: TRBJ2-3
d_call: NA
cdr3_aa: CASRTIRESTDTQYF
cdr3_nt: TGTGCCAGCAGGACAATTAGGGAAAGCACAGATACGCAGTATTTT

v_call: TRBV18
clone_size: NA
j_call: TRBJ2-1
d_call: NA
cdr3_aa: CASSPPPLGNEQFF
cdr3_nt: TGTGCCAGCTCACCACCGCCCCTAGGGAATGAGCAGTTCTTC

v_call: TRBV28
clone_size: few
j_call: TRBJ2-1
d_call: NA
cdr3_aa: CASSLHNEQFF
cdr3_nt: TGTGCCAGCAGTTTACACAATGAGCAGTTCTTC

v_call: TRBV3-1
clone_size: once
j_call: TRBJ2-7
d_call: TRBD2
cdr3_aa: CASSQALAGIYEQYF
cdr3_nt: TGTGCCAGCAGCCAAGCACTAGCGGGAATCTACGAGCAGTACTTC

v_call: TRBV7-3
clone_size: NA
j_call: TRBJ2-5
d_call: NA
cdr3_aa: CASSPGAQETQYF
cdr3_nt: TGTGCCAGCAGCCCCGGGGCCCAAGAGACCCAGTACTTC

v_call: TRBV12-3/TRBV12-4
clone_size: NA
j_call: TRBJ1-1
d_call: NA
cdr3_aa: CASRAELTEAFF
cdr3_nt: TGTGCCAGCAGGGCGGAGTTAACTGAAGCTTTCTTT

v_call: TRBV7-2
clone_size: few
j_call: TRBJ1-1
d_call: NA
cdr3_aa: CASSLTENTEAFF
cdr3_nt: TGTGCCAGCAGCCTGACAGAGAACACTGAAGCTTTCTTT

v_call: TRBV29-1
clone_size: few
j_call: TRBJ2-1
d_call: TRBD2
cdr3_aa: CSVEGASGFSSYNEQFF
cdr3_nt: TGCAGCGTTGAAGGGGCTAGCGGATTCTCCTCCTACAATGAGCAGTTCTTC

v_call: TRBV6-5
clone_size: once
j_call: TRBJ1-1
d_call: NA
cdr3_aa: CASSYSTLDEAFF
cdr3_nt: TGTGCCAGCAGTTACAGCACATTGGATGAAGCTTTCTTT